The present TCR beta chain was sequenced within a study of OX40 agonist ivuxolimab in advanced cancers. Across the whole study: Ivuxolimab, an antibody that agonizes OX40 (CD134), was administered to the patients. Patients assigned to dose escalation were diagnosed with hepatocellular carcinoma, melanoma, renal cell or head and neck cancer.

Sequencing was performed with immunoSEQ multiplex PCR; in TCRdb, only in-frame clones are kept and a portion is missing. Counted here are roughly 50,000 clones, approximately 88% occurring once; the ten biggest clones make up around 10%. This clone turned up a few times. Trimming left V 3 bases short and J 3 bases short, with 9 bases between. This CDR3 region has 13 residues. Germline V CDR1 and CDR2: MGHDK, SYGVNS. The sequence derives from an adult with an advanced solid tumor such as melanoma, head and neck, liver or kidney cancer. The rearrangement uses TRBV25-1 and TRBJ2-7; no clear D gene. The material sequenced was CD4+ or CD8+ T cells sorted from blood, taken in a trial of the OX40 agonist ivuxolimab. The CDR3 region has the DNA TGTGCCAGCAGTGATTACCGATACTACGAGCAGTACTTC. Its protein is CASSDYRYYEQYF.